The T cell receptor (beta chain) described here comes from a study of blood T cell repertoires in COVID-19. Study summary: Either two negative PCRs, clearance, or symptom resolution qualified Cohort 3 donors as recovered. T cells, B-cell-depleted T cells, or PBMCs provided the cDNA or gDNA that served as material.

Assignments of participants to cohorts depended upon their own reported clinical history. Here immunoSEQ multiplex PCR was the method, and the copy in TCRdb shows in-frame clones only, minus some. The sample includes approximately 360,000 clones, approximately 87% of them seen just once. V lost 4 bases and J lost 1, with 14 bases in between. Germline V lookup: CDR1 SGHRS, CDR2 YFSETQ. The CDR3 runs 15 residues. Concerning this clone: Other DNA sequences in the same sample also yield this CDR3.

The genes are TRBV5-1 and TRBJ1-1, with TRBD1 as a possible D gene (6 bases). The sequencing input was PBMCs or T cells enriched from blood (not recorded which). The sequence was obtained from a man aged 40-55 years in a cohort exposed to, infected with or recovered from COVID-19 (not recorded which). In DNA form, the CDR3 reads TGCGCCAGCAGCCCCCGAGAAGGGGGGAACACTGAAGCTTTCTTT. It encodes CASSPREGGNTEAFF.